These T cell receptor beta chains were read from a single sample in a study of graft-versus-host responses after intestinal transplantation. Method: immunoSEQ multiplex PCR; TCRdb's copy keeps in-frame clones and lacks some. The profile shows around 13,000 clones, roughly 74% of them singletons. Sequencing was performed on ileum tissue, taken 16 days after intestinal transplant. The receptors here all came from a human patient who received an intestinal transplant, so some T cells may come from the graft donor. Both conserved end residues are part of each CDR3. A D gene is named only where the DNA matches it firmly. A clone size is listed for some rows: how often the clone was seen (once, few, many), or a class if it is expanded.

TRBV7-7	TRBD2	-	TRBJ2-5	CASSQSQGLARWTQYF	TGTGCTAGCAGCCAAAGTCAAGGACTAGCCCGATGGACCCAGTACTTC
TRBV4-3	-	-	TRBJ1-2	CASSQDFRGPYGYTF	TGCGCCAGCAGCCAAGATTTTAGGGGCCCTTATGGCTACACCTTC
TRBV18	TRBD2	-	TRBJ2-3	CASSPRLAGGFTDTQYF	TGTGCCAGCTCACCACGTCTAGCGGGGGGATTCACAGATACGCAGTATTTT
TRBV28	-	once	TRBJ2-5	CASSCFGPLIRVWGLEETQYF	TGTGCCAGCAGTTGTTTTGGTCCTTTGATCAGGGTTTGGGGCCTAGAAGAGACCCAGTACTTC
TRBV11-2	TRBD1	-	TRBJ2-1	CASRATGGAGLYNEQFF	TGTGCCAGCAGAGCGACAGGGGGCGCGGGTCTCTACAATGAGCAGTTCTTC
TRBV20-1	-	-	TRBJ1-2	CSARGLLF	TGCAGTGCTAGAGGACTTCTTTTC
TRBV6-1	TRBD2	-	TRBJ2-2	CASRRREVGTGELFF	TGTGCCAGCAGGCGTCGGGAGGTCGGCACCGGGGAGCTGTTTTTT
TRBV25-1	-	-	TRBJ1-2	CASSDFVGGHGYTF	TGTGCCAGCAGTGATTTCGTTGGAGGCCATGGCTACACCTTC
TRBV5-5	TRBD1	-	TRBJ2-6	CASSFSGTGYSGANVLTF	TGTGCCAGCAGTTTCTCCGGGACAGGATACTCTGGGGCCAACGTCCTGACTTTC
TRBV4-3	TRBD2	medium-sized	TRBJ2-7	CASSQGAGGGWEQYF	TGCGCCAGCAGCCAAGGGGCGGGGGGCGGGTGGGAGCAGTACTTC
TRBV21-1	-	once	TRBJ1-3	CASSKASSGNTIYF	TGTGCCAGCAGCAAAGCCAGCTCTGGAAACACCATATATTTT
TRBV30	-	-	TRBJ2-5	CAWTRGVSGETQYF	TGTGCCTGGACCAGGGGTGTATCCGGGGAGACCCAGTACTTC
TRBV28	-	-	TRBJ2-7	CASSPLAGLTYEQYF	TGTGCCAGCAGCCCCCTCGCAGGCTTAACCTACGAGCAGTACTTC
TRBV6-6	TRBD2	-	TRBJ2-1	CATRGLAGGSYNEQFF	TGTGCCACCCGGGGACTAGCGGGAGGGTCCTACAATGAGCAGTTCTTC
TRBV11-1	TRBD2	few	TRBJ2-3	CASSFGTSATDTQYF	TGTGCCAGCAGCTTCGGGACTAGCGCCACAGATACGCAGTATTTT
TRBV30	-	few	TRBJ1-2	CAWSVQEGAGYGYTF	TGTGCCTGGAGTGTACAAGAAGGGGCAGGCTATGGCTACACCTTC
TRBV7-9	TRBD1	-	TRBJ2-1	CASSLTGQAYNEQFF	TGTGCCAGCAGCTTAACGGGACAGGCATACAATGAGCAGTTCTTC
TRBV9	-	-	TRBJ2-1	CASSTQGNEQFF	TGTGCCAGCAGCACTCAGGGAAATGAGCAGTTCTTC
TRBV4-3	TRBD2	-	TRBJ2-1	CASSHWTSGDNEQFF	TGCGCCAGCAGCCACTGGACTAGCGGAGACAATGAGCAGTTCTTC
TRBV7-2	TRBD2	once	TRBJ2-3	CASSFPLAGGRRDTQYF	TGTGCCAGCAGCTTCCCGCTAGCGGGGGGGCGAAGAGATACGCAGTATTTT
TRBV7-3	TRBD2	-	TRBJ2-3	CASSLGLATDTQYF	TGTGCCAGCAGCCTGGGACTAGCCACAGATACGCAGTATTTT
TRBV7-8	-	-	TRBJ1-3	CASSLRETGNTIYF	TGTGCCAGCAGCTTAAGAGAAACTGGAAACACCATATATTTT
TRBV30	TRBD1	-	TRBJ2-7	CAGGQVSYEQYF	TGTGCCGGGGGACAGGTCTCCTACGAGCAGTACTTC
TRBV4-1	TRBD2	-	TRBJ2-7	CASSRGLLAGGIQSYEQYF	TGCGCCAGCAGCCGAGGATTACTAGCGGGGGGGATTCAATCCTACGAGCAGTACTTC
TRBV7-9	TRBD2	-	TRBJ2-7	CASSLRGEYEQYF	TGTGCCAGCAGCTTGCGGGGGGAATACGAGCAGTACTTC
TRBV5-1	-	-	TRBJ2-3	CASSLTVPPTDTQYF	TGCGCCAGCAGCTTGACAGTTCCTCCGACAGATACGCAGTATTTT
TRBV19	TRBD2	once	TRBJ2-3	CASSGTTTDTQYF	TGTGCCAGTAGTGGGACTACCACAGATACGCAGTATTTT
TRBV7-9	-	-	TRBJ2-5	CASSLGSQETQYF	TGTGCCAGCAGCTTGGGCAGCCAAGAGACCCAGTACTTC
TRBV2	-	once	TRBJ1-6	CASSEMAASPLHF	TGTGCCAGCAGTGAAATGGCGGCTTCACCCCTCCACTTT
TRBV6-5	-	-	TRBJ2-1	CASSYSLRSSYNEQFF	TGTGCCAGCAGTTACTCTCTTAGGAGCTCCTACAATGAGCAGTTCTTC
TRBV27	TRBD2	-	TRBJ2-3	CASRGLAGGRADTQYF	TGTGCCAGCAGGGGACTAGCGGGAGGGCGGGCAGATACGCAGTATTTT
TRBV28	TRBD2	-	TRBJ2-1	CASSLELGLPTYNEQFF	TGTGCCAGCAGTTTGGAGTTGGGACTACCGACCTACAATGAGCAGTTCTTC
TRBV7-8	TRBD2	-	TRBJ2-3	CASSLSREGRGDTQYF	TGTGCCAGCAGCTTATCCCGGGAGGGCCGTGGAGATACGCAGTATTTT
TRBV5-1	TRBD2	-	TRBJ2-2	CASSLGLAGAVGELFF	TGCGCCAGCAGCTTGGGACTAGCGGGAGCGGTCGGGGAGCTGTTTTTT
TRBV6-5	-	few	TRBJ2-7	CASSYGDKSYEQYF	TGTGCCAGCAGTTACGGGGACAAATCCTACGAGCAGTACTTC
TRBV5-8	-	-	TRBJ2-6	CASSFHRGGANVLTF	TGTGCCAGCAGCTTTCATAGGGGGGGGGCCAACGTCCTGACTTTC
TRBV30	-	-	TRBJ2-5	CAWSVQLQETQYF	TGTGCCTGGAGTGTGCAACTCCAAGAGACCCAGTACTTC
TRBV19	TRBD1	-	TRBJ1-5	CASIYIRTGPRSNQPQHF	TGTGCCAGTATTTATATTAGGACAGGGCCCCGTAGCAATCAGCCCCAGCATTTT
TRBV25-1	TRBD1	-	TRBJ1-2	CATKGAGTASRHYGYTF	TGTGCCACTAAGGGGGCGGGGACAGCTTCCCGTCACTATGGCTACACCTTC
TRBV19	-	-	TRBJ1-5	CASSQEEYSNQPQHF	TGTGCCAGTAGTCAGGAGGAGTATAGCAATCAGCCCCAGCATTTT
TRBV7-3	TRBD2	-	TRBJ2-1	CASSLSGSSYNEQFF	TGTGCCAGCAGCTTAAGCGGGAGCTCCTACAATGAGCAGTTCTTC
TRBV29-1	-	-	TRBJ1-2	CSVWQDYGYTF	TGCAGCGTTTGGCAGGACTATGGCTACACCTTC
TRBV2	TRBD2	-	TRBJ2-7	CASSPGTSGDRGLYEQYF	TGTGCCAGCAGTCCCGGGACTAGCGGAGACCGGGGGCTCTACGAGCAGTACTTC
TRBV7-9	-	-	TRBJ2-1	CASSPLYEQFF	TGTGCCAGCAGCCCACTCTATGAGCAGTTCTTC
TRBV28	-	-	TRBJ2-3	CASSSREGTDTQYF	TGTGCCAGCAGTTCCCGGGAAGGCACAGATACGCAGTATTTT
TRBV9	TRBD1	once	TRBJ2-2	CASSVVPGGVAGELFF	TGTGCCAGCAGCGTAGTCCCAGGGGGCGTCGCCGGGGAGCTGTTTTTT
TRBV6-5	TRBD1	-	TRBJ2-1	CASSTEGAGSNEQFF	TGTGCCAGCAGTACCGAGGGGGCAGGGAGCAATGAGCAGTTCTTC
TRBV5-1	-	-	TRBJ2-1	CASSFPKRYSYNEQFF	TGCGCCAGCAGCTTCCCAAAGCGTTACTCCTACAATGAGCAGTTCTTC
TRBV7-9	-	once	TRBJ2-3	CASSFMTASKDTQYF	TGTGCCAGCAGCTTTATGACAGCTTCGAAAGATACGCAGTATTTT
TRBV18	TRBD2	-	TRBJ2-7	CASSPPVLVRGRVYEQYF	TGTGCCAGCTCACCACCGGTACTTGTTCGCGGGAGGGTCTACGAGCAGTACTTC
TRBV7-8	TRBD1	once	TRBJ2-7	CASSFRTGGADEQYF	TGTGCCAGCAGCTTCAGGACAGGGGGCGCGGACGAGCAGTACTTC
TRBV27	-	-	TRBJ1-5	CASGPGIQVSNQPQHF	TGTGCCAGCGGCCCCGGGATTCAAGTTAGCAATCAGCCCCAGCATTTT
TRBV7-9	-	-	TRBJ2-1	CASSYALSSYNEQFF	TGTGCCAGCAGCTACGCGCTGAGCTCCTACAATGAGCAGTTCTTC